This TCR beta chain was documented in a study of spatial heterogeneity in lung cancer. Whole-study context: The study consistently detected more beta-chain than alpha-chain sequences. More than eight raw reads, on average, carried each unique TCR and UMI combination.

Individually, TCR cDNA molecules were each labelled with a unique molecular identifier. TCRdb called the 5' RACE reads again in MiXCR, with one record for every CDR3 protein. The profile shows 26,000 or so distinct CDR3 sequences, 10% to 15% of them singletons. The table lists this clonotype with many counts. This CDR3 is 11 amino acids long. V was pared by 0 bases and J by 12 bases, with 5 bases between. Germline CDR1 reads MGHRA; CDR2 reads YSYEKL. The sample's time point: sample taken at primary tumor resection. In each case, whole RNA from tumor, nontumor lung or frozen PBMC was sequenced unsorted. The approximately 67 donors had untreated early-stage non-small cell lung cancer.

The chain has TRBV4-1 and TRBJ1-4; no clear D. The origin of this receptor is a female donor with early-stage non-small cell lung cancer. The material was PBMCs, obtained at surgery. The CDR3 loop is CASSQDMELFF. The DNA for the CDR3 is TGCGCCAGCAGCCAAGATATGGAACTGTTTTTT.